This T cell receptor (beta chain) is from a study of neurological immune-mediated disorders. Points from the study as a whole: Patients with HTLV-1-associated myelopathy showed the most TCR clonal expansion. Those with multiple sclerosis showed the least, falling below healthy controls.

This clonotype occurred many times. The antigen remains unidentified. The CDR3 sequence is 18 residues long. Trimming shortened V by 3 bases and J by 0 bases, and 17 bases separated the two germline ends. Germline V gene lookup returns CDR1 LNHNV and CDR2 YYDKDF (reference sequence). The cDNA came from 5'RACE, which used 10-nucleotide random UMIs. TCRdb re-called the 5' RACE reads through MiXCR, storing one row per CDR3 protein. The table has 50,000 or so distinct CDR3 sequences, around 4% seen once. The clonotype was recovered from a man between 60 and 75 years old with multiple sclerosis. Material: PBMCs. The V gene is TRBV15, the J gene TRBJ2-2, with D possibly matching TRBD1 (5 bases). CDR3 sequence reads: CATSREDSFGANTGELFF. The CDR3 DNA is TGTGCCACCAGCAGGGAAGACAGTTTCGGCGCGAACACCGGGGAGCTGTTTTTT.